The 22 T cell receptor beta chains below were found in one sample sequenced in a study of cytomegalovirus exposure and HLA in healthy donors. The PCR contained 60 Vbeta and 13 Jbeta primers. Assay: immunoSEQ multiplex PCR; the TCRdb copy retains only in-frame clones and omits some. This table has more than 95,000 clones, roughly 13% appearing once. What was sequenced was PBMCs. The receptors stem from a man aged 40-55 years in good health and CMV-seropositive.

A few counts support this clone. V gene TRBV7-6 combines with J gene TRBJ2-1, with 7 bases fitting TRBD1. Per the germline V gene, CDR1 is SGHVS and CDR2 is FNYEAQ. The V segment lost 0 bases and the J segment 8 bases; nucleotides outside the gene matches: 7. This CDR3 region has 15 residues. This chain's CDR3 is CASSLALGQRYEQFF. CDR3 in DNA: TGTGCCAGCAGCTTAGCGTTGGGACAGCGTTATGAGCAGTTCTTC.

The CDR3 sequence: CASSQPESGNYGYTF. CDR3 in DNA: TGCGCCAGCAGCCAGCCGGAGAGCGGAAACTATGGCTACACCTTC. V usage is TRBV4-1 and J usage is TRBJ1-2; D gene unclear. Trimming removed 3 bases from V and 2 bases from J, with 13 bases in between. Germline V gives CDR1 MGHRA, CDR2 YSYEKL. The CDR3 totals 15 residues.

The chain uses TRBV25-1 and TRBJ2-7; D is undetermined. V lost 4 bases to trimming and J lost 3 bases, with 4 bases between them. Germline CDR1 reads MGHDK; CDR2 reads SYGVNS. The CDR3 is 11 residues long. CDR3 nucleotide sequence: TGTGCCAGCAGTGTTCTCTACGAGCAGTACTTC. This codes for CASSVLYEQYF.

The CDR3, as DNA: TGTGCCAGCAGTACCGGAGGTGGGCGTGCTGAAGCTTTCTTT. It translates to CASSTGGGRAEAFF. The rearrangement uses TRBV2 and TRBJ1-1; no clear D gene. CDR1 is SNHLY, CDR2 FYNNEI, per germline. This CDR3 spans 14 amino acids. With 5 bases removed from V and 6 bases from J, the gap between germline ends came to 16 bases.

In its sample, this clone was seen a few times. The V call is TRBV7-9, the J call TRBJ2-7, with D tentatively TRBD2 (5 bases). Germline CDR1 and CDR2: SEHNR and FQNEAQ (reference sequence). V lost 3 bases to trimming and J lost 3 bases, with 9 bases between them. The CDR3 covers 13 residues. CDR3 protein: CASSLGDLYEQYF. The CDR3 nucleotides read TGTGCCAGCAGCTTGGGAGATCTCTACGAGCAGTACTTC.

This clone has only a few counts. V is TRBV29-1 and J is TRBJ1-2; D uncertain. The germline V gene encodes CDR1 SQVTM and CDR2 ANQGSEA. The CDR3 sequence is 11 residues long. Trimming pared 7 bases from V and 1 base from J, leaving 7 bases between. Here the CDR3 DNA reads TGCAGCGGATCCGGTAACTATGGCTACACCTTC. Translation: CSGSGNYGYTF.

V is TRBV7-8 and J is TRBJ1-1; D might be TRBD1 (6 bases). The CDR3 loop spans 14 amino acids. Trimming took off 1 base at V and 5 bases at J, with 11 bases between the two ends. The germline CDR1 and CDR2 sequences are SGHVS and FQNEAQ. The CDR3 sequence: CASSLGRGGTEAFF. DNA for the CDR3: TGTGCCAGCAGCTTAGGCAGGGGCGGGACTGAAGCTTTCTTT. Filled out from reference TRBV7-8 and TRBJ1-1, the complete variable domain reads GAGVSQSPRYKVAKRGQDVALRCDPISGHVSLFWYQQALGQGPEFLTYFQNEAQLDKSGLPSDRFFAERPEGSVSTLKIQRTQQEDSAVYLCASSLGRGGTEAFFGQGTRLTVV.

The chain has TRBV9 and TRBJ2-1, with 8 positions matching TRBD2. This CDR3 spans 18 amino acids. The junction had 18 bases not matched to a gene; V was cut back by 4 bases and J by 6 bases. Germline values: CDR1 SGDLS, CDR2 YYNGEE. The CDR3 reads CASSLLPGGAGGANEQFF. As DNA, the CDR3 is TGTGCCAGCAGCCTCCTCCCGGGGGGCGCGGGAGGTGCCAATGAGCAGTTCTTC.

The CDR3 DNA is TGTGCCAGTAGTATAGATAATCCGGGATACCTTCGTACAGATACGCAGTATTTT. This sequence encodes CASSIDNPGYLRTDTQYF. This rearrangement joins TRBV19 to TRBJ2-3, with D possibly being TRBD2 (5 bases). The CDR3 consists of 18 residues. The V gene's germline CDR1 is LNHDA and CDR2 SQIVND (reference sequence). V gave up 0 bases and J gave up 3 bases, with 19 bases separating them.

The CDR3 loop reads CASSGGQGNEQFF. The CDR3 coding sequence is TGTGCCAGCAGCGGGGGACAGGGGAATGAGCAGTTCTTC. The rearrangement joins TRBV11-2 to TRBJ2-1; 10 nucleotides agree with TRBD1. Germline values: CDR1 SGHAT, CDR2 FQNNGV. J was trimmed by 7 bases and V by 5 bases; bases with no gene match: 2. CDR3 length: 13 residues. The full variable domain, with the rest looked up from reference TRBV11-2 and TRBJ2-1, is EAGVAQSPRYKIIEKRQSVAFWCNPISGHATLYWYQQILGQGPKLLIQFQNNGVVDDSQLPKDRFSAERLKGVDSTLKIQPAKLEDSAVYLCASSGGQGNEQFFGPGTRLTVL.

The table lists this clone with a few counts. The J gene is TRBJ1-1, the V gene TRBV6-5; 9 bases fit TRBD1. This CDR3 contains 15 residues. V was clipped by 9 bases and J by 5 bases; unmatched bases: 13. Germline CDR1 MNHEY, CDR2 SVGAGI. CDR3 nucleotides: TGTGCCAGTGGAACACAACAGGGGGCTAGGACTGAAGCTTTCTTT. This codes for CASGTQQGARTEAFF.

The chain has TRBV2 and TRBJ2-1; 13 positions match TRBD2. CDR3 length: 15 residues. The germline V gene has CDR1 SNHLY and CDR2 FYNNEI. With V trimmed by 5 bases and J by 10 bases, 8 bases remained unmatched. This CDR3 is CASSRLAGGGREQFF. The CDR3 region has the DNA TGTGCCAGCAGTCGACTAGCGGGAGGCGGTCGAGAGCAGTTCTTC.

The chain couples TRBV5-1 to TRBJ2-1, with TRBD1 matching 11 bases. After removal of 0 bases from V and 14 bases from J, the junction contained 10 bases not matched to a gene. This CDR3 spans 15 amino acids. Per the germline V gene, CDR1 is SGHRS and CDR2 is YFSETQ. CDR3 amino acids: CASSLDSDRGLQEFF. The CDR3 coding sequence is TGCGCCAGCAGCTTGGATTCGGACAGGGGGCTTCAAGAGTTCTTC.

This clone was counted only a few times. V usage is TRBV6-5 and J usage is TRBJ1-2; 7 bases agree with TRBD1. Per germline, CDR1 MNHEY and CDR2 SVGAGI. The length of the CDR3 is 15 residues. J gave up 4 bases and V 10 bases, and 15 bases lay outside the gene matches. The CDR3 sequence: CATQRGQYEVYGYTF. The DNA for the CDR3 is TGTGCCACTCAGAGGGGACAGTACGAGGTCTATGGCTACACCTTC.

This clone showed up just a few times. The V gene is TRBV7-3, the J gene TRBJ2-7; TRBD1 matches at 9 bases. CDR3 size: 17 residues. Trimming removed 1 base from V and 0 bases from J; junction bases left unmatched: 7. Germline V gives CDR1 SGHTA, CDR2 FQGTGA. CDR3 nucleotide sequence: TGTGCCAGCAGCTTAAGCGGGGCGGGACAGGGCTCCTACGAGCAGTACTTC. Translated: CASSLSGAGQGSYEQYF.

This clone appeared a few times. The gene calls are TRBV4-3 and TRBJ2-7; maybe TRBD1 (6 bases). V lost 0 bases, J lost 3 bases, and 9 bases lay in between. There are 14 residues in the CDR3. Germline values: CDR1 LGHNA, CDR2 YSLEER. The CDR3 protein is CASSQDQGSYEQYF. As DNA, the CDR3 is TGCGCCAGCAGCCAAGACCAGGGGAGCTACGAGCAGTACTTC.

This clone appeared a few times. Within the sample, other DNA sequences also encode this same CDR3. The chain recombines TRBV9 with TRBJ2-5, with 11 nucleotides matching TRBD2. This CDR3 has 16 residues. Trimming removed 0 bases from V and 1 base from J; junction bases left unmatched: 2. Per the germline V gene, CDR1 is SGDLS and CDR2 is YYNGEE. In DNA, the CDR3 is TGTGCCAGCAGCGTAGAGCTAGCGGGAGGCCAAGAGACCCAGTACTTC. This codes for CASSVELAGGQETQYF.

This clone turned up a few times. V usage is TRBV13 and J usage is TRBJ2-1, with D perhaps matching TRBD2 (6 bases). This CDR3 is built from 16 residues. The germline V gene has CDR1 PRHDT and CDR2 FYEKMQ (reference sequence). V gave up 3 bases and J gave up 6 bases, with 18 bases separating them. The CDR3 loop reads CASSFRTSYRFNEQFF. DNA of the CDR3: TGTGCCAGCAGCTTCAGAACTAGCTACCGTTTCAATGAGCAGTTCTTC.

There are a few counts of this clone. The chain is built from TRBV10-2 and TRBJ2-7; 12 nucleotides match TRBD2. Germline CDR1 reads WSHSY; CDR2 reads SAAADI. V trimming: 8 bases; J trimming: 6 bases; junction bases outside the gene matches: 5. This CDR3 has 13 amino acids. The CDR3 region is CASRLAGAREQYF. CDR3 nucleotides: TGCGCCAGCCGACTAGCGGGAGCACGCGAGCAGTACTTC.

The chain has TRBV11-2 and TRBJ2-5; 14 bases fit TRBD2. Unmatched junction bases numbered 13, after V lost 6 bases and J lost 7 bases. This CDR3 has 17 residues. Germline lookup yields CDR1 SGHAT and CDR2 FQNNGV. CDR3 in amino acids: CASRLGSGLAGDGTQYF. As DNA, the CDR3 is TGTGCCAGCAGGTTGGGTTCGGGACTAGCGGGAGACGGGACCCAGTACTTC.

On this clone: Germline is not matched at one junction end, which may reflect a read error. This chain joins TRBV6-1 and TRBJ2-1; TRBD2 agrees at 11 bases. Germline V gene sequence: CDR1 MNHNS, CDR2 SASEGT. The CDR3 has 15 amino acids. This chain's CDR3 is CAHSGRVMPYNEQFF. The CDR3, as DNA: TGCGCACATAGCGGGAGGGTGATGCCCTACAATGAGCAGTTCTTC.

J is TRBJ2-2 and V is TRBV14, with 10 bases matching TRBD1. With V trimmed by 3 bases and J by 4 bases, 5 bases remained unmatched. Per the germline V gene, CDR1 is SGHDN and CDR2 is FVKESK. This CDR3 has 16 amino acids. CDR3 sequence (DNA): TGTGCCAGCAGCCAGACAGGGGGCGCGGGCACCGGGGAGCTGTTTTTT. This translates into CASSQTGGAGTGELFF.